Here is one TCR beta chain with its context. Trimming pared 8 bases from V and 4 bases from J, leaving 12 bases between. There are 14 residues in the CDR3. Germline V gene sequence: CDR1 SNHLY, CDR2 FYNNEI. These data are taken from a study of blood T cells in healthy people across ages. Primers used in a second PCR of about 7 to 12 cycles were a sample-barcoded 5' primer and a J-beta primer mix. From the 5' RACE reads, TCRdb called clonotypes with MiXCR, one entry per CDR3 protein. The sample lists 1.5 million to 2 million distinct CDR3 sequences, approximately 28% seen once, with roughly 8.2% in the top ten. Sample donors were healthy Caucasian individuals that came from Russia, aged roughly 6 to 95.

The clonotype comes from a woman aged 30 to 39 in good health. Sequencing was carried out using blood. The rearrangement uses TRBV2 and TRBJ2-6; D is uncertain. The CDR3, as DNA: TGTGCCAGCTTTAAGGTGTGGGGGGCCAACGTCCTGACTTTC. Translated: CASFKVWGANVLTF.